This paragraph covers one TCR beta chain sequence. Its antigen is undetermined. This specimen belongs to a study of shared clonotypes between healthy human individuals. About the study: Aged 18 to 49, the donors were a couple of women and three men.

General study findings and limits: In several donors, approximately 5% of naive CD4 clonotypes appeared in common.

At the deep level, the assay was run. Original processing notes: ImmunoSEQ output lacked quality scores and full-length reads, limiting matched filtering. Assay used: immunoSEQ multiplex PCR; TCRdb lists only in-frame clones, some missing. V, J and clone size are those of that table, while D and trimming were read from the DNA. The sample records over a million clones, 95% to 99% being singletons. Germline V gene lookup returns CDR1 KGHSH and CDR2 LQKENI. The CDR3 has 14 residues. The germline V and J ends were trimmed by 3 bases and 4 bases, with 12 bases remaining between them. The J gene is TRBJ2-5, the V gene TRBV18, with D perhaps TRBD1 (6 bases). The sequence came from a man aged 30-40 years in good health. The specimen was naive CD4+ T cells sorted from blood. The subset is: CD45RA+ positively selected. This chain's CDR3 is CASSPIQGRETQYF. The CDR3 DNA sequence: TGTGCCAGCTCACCTATCCAGGGGCGAGAGACCCAGTACTTC.